This T cell receptor beta chain was captured by sequencing in a study of shared clonotypes between healthy human individuals. Study-wide context: The composition of the donors was a couple of women and a few men aged 18 to 49.

Every immunoSEQ plate was one replicate of a subset's evenly spread DNA. Measured with immunoSEQ multiplex PCR; TCRdb has only the in-frame clones, and not every one. The sample lists millions of clones; 85% to 95% were seen once. As for this clone: Its specificity is unknown.

The study's findings and limits: Larger richness was generally estimated for naive than memory subsets. Clonotype sharing among donors, it was expected, would be affected by sequencing depth.

Sequenced input: naive CD4+ T cells sorted from blood. Documented subset: CD45RA+ positively selected. The receptor was derived from a man aged 18 to 30 in good health.

The DNA for the CDR3 is TGTGCCAGCAGTGAATTTCAGGACTCAATGTACAATGAGCAGTTCTTC. It specifies CASSEFQDSMYNEQFF. The genes are TRBV2 and TRBJ2-1; a weak D match, TRBD2 (5 bases). The germline V and J ends were trimmed by 2 bases and 4 bases, with 15 bases remaining between them. The CDR3 consists of 16 residues. CDR1 and CDR2 (germline): SNHLY, FYNNEI.